What follows are 15 T cell receptor beta chains derived from one specimen sequenced in a study of CD8 T cells in ankylosing spondylitis. TCRdb itself ran the 5' RACE reads through MiXCR, one entry per CDR3 protein. The data contain approximately 300,000 distinct CDR3 sequences, around 20% of them singletons. The sequencing sample was made of blood, either unsorted or a sorted T cell fraction (not recorded which). All receptors derive from a female donor with ankylosing spondylitis or in good health (not recorded which).

This clonotype was recorded a few times. The chain is built from TRBV7-2 and TRBJ2-7, with 11 positions matching TRBD2. The germline V gene has CDR1 SGHTA and CDR2 FQGNSA. V lost 8 bases, J lost 2 bases, and 11 bases stayed unmatched. The CDR3 sequence is 16 residues long. CDR3 sequence reads: CASGYAGTSGTYEQYF. The DNA of the CDR3 is TGTGCCAGCGGCTACGCCGGGACTAGCGGAACCTACGAGCAGTACTTC.

The chain has TRBV20-1 and TRBJ2-3; no clear D gene. V dropped 6 bases and J dropped 9 bases, with 22 bases sitting between them. Germline loops: CDR1 DFQATT, CDR2 SNEGSKA (reference sequence). The CDR3 sequence is 14 residues long. The CDR3 reads CSALHPASGETQYF. For the CDR3, the DNA is TGCAGTGCCCTTCACCCGGCCTCGGGTGAGACGCAGTATTTT.

The chain couples TRBV21-1 to TRBJ2-7. TRBV21-1 counts as a pseudogene. The CDR3 runs 12 residues. DNA of the CDR3: TGTGCCAGCAGCATGTCGAGGTACGAGCAGTACTTC. It yields the protein CASSMSRYEQYF.

This clonotype was observed a handful of times. This rearrangement joins TRBV20-1 to TRBJ1-5; 8 bases agree with TRBD1. Germline V gene data show CDR1 as DFQATT and CDR2 as SNEGSKA (reference sequence). The V segment lost 6 bases and the J segment 3 bases; nucleotides outside the gene matches: 7. The CDR3 is 14 amino acids. The CDR3 DNA reads TGCAGTGCGTGGACAGGGTGGAACAATCAGCCCCAGCATTTT. This translates into CSAWTGWNNQPQHF.

This clonotype was detected many times. The CDR3, as DNA: TGTGCCAGCAGCTTGAGTGGGGTCTCCTACAATGAGCAGTTCTTC. Protein product: CASSLSGVSYNEQFF. The V and J genes are TRBV7-2 and TRBJ2-1; D remains ambiguous. The CDR3 runs 15 residues. Germline CDR1 SGHTA, CDR2 FQGNSA. Trimming pared 3 bases from V and 0 bases from J, leaving 9 bases between.

The chain combines TRBV5-4 with TRBJ2-1, with 10 positions matching TRBD1. Germline V lookup: CDR1 SGHNT, CDR2 YYREEE (reference sequence). The CDR3 covers 15 residues. Germline trimming cut 1 base from V and 7 bases from J; bases unmatched to any gene: 5. The CDR3 DNA is TGTGCCAGCAGCTTGAAAGGGACAGGGGTGAATGAGCAGTTCTTC. This translates into CASSLKGTGVNEQFF.

V and J are TRBV7-9 and TRBJ2-1; TRBD1 or TRBD2 may be the D gene (6 bases each). Germline lookup yields CDR1 SEHNR and CDR2 FQNEAQ (reference sequence). Between the trimmed V and J ends, which lost 5 bases and 6 bases, there was a span of 29 bases. The CDR3 is made up of 19 amino acids. CDR3 in amino acids: CASSRTTGGGISVINEQFF. The DNA for the CDR3 is TGTGCCAGCAGCCGTACTACAGGAGGGGGAATTTCAGTGATCAATGAGCAGTTCTTC.

The rearrangement links TRBV7-2 to TRBJ2-3; TRBD1 might be the D (5 bases). Looked up from germline, CDR1 is SGHTA and CDR2 is FQGNSA. Trimming pared 5 bases from V and 5 bases from J, leaving 11 bases between. The CDR3 has 13 residues. CDR3 sequence (DNA): TGTGCCAGCAGCCGACTTCAGGGAGATACGCAGTATTTT. Translation: CASSRLQGDTQYF.

The table lists this clonotype with a few counts. V gene TRBV4-3 combines with J gene TRBJ2-3; no firm D call. Germline V CDR1 and CDR2: LGHNA, YSLEER. The CDR3 consists of 13 residues. V was clipped by 3 bases and J by 6 bases, with 10 bases between them. The CDR3 spells CASSQMRMDTQYF. The CDR3 bases are TGCGCCAGCAGCCAGATGAGGATGGATACGCAGTATTTT.

This chain uses TRBV28 with TRBJ1-1, with a weak D call TRBD1 (5 bases). The CDR3 runs 13 residues. The germline gives CDR1 MDHEN, CDR2 SYDVKM. Trimming removed 7 bases from V and 11 bases from J, with 20 bases in between. DNA of the CDR3: TGTGCCAGCAACCTGGGGGGAACCGTTGTCGCTTTCTTT. Amino acid sequence: CASNLGGTVVAFF.

The chain links TRBV7-9 to TRBJ2-1, with 16 nucleotides matching TRBD2. This CDR3 region has 17 residues. CDR1 and CDR2 from the germline V gene are SEHNR and FQNEAQ (reference sequence). The V gene end was trimmed by 4 bases and the J gene end by 7 bases; junction bases not matched to a gene: 7. The CDR3 loop is CASSSGLAGGPWNEQFF. CDR3 nucleotides: TGTGCCAGCAGCTCGGGACTAGCGGGAGGGCCGTGGAATGAGCAGTTCTTC. The full variable domain, rest sourced from reference TRBV7-9 and TRBJ2-1, is DTGVSQNPRHKITKRGQNVTFRCDPISEHNRLYWYRQTLGQGPEFLTYFQNEAQLEKSRLLSDRFSAERPKGSFSTLEIQRTEQGDSAMYLCASSSGLAGGPWNEQFFGPGTRLTVL.

The chain links TRBV12-3 or TRBV12-4 to TRBJ2-3, with 7 bases lining up with TRBD2. V trimming: 3 bases; J trimming: 6 bases; junction bases outside the gene matches: 6. The CDR3 loop spans 14 amino acids. In nucleotides, the CDR3 is TGTGCCAGCAGTTTTAGGCGGGAGAAGGATACGCAGTATTTT. Protein product: CASSFRREKDTQYF.

This chain uses TRBV6-2 or TRBV6-3 with TRBJ1-1, with D unclear. The length of the CDR3 is 13 residues. V lost 4 bases, J lost 4 bases, and 10 bases lay in between. Germline V lookup: CDR1 MNHEY, CDR2 SVGEGT. The CDR3 DNA is TGTGCCAGCAGTTTCCACCCCGGCACTGAAGCTTTCTTT. Its translation is CASSFHPGTEAFF.

This clonotype has just a few counts. The chain has TRBV6-5 and TRBJ2-2, with a weak D call TRBD2 (5 bases). The CDR3 has 12 residues. Trimming removed 8 bases from V and 7 bases from J, with 11 bases in between. Germline V gene data show CDR1 as MNHEY and CDR2 as SVGAGI. The CDR3 is CASCARGGELFF. CDR3 DNA: TGTGCCAGCTGTGCTCGGGGCGGGGAGCTGTTTTTT.

This clonotype was observed a few times. V is TRBV5-1 and J is TRBJ2-7, with unresolved D. The CDR3 covers 14 residues. Trimming cost V 1 base and J 5 bases, with 13 bases left between them. Germline loops: CDR1 SGHRS, CDR2 YFSETQ. The CDR3 protein is CASSLNPPRDEQYF. In nucleotides, the CDR3 is TGCGCCAGCAGCTTGAATCCCCCCCGGGACGAGCAGTACTTC.